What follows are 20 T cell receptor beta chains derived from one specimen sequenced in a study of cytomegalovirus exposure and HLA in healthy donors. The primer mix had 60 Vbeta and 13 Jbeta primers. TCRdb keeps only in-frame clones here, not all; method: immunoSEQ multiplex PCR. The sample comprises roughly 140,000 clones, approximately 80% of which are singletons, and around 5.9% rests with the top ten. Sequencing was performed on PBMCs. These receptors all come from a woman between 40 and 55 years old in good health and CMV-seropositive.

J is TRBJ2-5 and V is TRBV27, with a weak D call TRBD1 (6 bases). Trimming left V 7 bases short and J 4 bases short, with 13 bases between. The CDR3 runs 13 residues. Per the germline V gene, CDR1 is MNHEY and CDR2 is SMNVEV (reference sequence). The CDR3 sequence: CASKPVGGETQYF. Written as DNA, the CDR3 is TGTGCCAGCAAACCGGTAGGGGGAGAGACCCAGTACTTC.

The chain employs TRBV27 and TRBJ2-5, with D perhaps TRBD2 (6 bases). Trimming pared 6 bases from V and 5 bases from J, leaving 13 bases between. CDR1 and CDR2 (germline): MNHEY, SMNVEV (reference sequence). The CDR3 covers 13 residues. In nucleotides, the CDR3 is TGTGCCAGCAGCTGGAGGGTGGGGGAGACCCAGTACTTC. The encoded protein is CASSWRVGETQYF.

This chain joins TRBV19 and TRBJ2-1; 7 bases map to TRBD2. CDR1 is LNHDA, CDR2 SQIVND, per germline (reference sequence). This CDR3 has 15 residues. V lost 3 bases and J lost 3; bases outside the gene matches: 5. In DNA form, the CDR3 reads TGTGCCAGTAGTATCAGAAGCGGGGACTACAATGAGCAGTTCTTC. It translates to CASSIRSGDYNEQFF.

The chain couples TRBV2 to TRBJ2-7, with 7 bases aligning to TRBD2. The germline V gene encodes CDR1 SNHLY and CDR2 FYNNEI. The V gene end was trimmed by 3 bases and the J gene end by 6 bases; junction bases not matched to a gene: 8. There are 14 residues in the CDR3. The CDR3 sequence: CASSDGLGGSEQYF. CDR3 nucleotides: TGTGCCAGCAGTGACGGGTTGGGCGGGAGCGAGCAGTACTTC.

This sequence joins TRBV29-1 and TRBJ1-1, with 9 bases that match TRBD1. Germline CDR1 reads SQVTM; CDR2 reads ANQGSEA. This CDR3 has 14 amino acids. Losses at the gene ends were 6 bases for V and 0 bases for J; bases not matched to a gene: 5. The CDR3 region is CSVGQGLMNTEAFF. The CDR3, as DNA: TGCAGCGTCGGACAGGGGTTAATGAACACTGAAGCTTTCTTT. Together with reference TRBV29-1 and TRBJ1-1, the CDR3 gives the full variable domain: SAVISQKPSRDICQRGTSLTIQCQVDSQVTMMFWYRQQPGQSLTLIATANQGSEATYESGFVIDKFPISRPNLTFSTLTVSNMSPEDSSIYLCSVGQGLMNTEAFFGQGTRLTVV.

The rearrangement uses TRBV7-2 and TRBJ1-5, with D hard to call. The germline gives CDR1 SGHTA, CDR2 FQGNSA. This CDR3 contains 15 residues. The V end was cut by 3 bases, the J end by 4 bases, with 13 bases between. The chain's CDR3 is CASSLSSATNQPQHF. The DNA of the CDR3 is TGTGCCAGCAGCTTGTCCTCAGCGACTAATCAGCCCCAGCATTTT.

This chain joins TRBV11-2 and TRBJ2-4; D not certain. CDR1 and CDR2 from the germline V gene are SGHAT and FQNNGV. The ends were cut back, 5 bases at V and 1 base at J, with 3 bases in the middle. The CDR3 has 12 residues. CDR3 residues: CASSPAKNIQYF. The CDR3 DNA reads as TGTGCCAGCAGCCCGGCCAAAAACATTCAGTACTTC.

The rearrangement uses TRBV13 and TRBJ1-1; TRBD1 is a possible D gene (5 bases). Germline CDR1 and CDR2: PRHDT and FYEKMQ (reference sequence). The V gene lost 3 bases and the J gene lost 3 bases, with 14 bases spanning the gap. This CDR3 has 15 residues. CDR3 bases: TGTGCCAGCAGCTTCGTTGAGGAAGGGGACACTGAAGCTTTCTTT. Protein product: CASSFVEEGDTEAFF. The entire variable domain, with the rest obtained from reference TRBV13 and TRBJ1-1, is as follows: AAGVIQSPRHLIKEKRETATLKCYPIPRHDTVYWYQQGPGQDPQFLISFYEKMQSDKGSIPDRFSAQQFSDYHSELNMSSLELGDSALYFCASSFVEEGDTEAFFGQGTRLTVV.

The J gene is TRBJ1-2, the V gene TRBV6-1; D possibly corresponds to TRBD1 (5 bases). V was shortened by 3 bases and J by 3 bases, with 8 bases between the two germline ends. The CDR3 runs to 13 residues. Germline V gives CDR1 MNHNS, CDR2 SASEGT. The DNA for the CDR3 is TGTGCCAGCAGTGAGGGGGGGGACTATGGCTACACCTTC. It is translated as CASSEGGDYGYTF.

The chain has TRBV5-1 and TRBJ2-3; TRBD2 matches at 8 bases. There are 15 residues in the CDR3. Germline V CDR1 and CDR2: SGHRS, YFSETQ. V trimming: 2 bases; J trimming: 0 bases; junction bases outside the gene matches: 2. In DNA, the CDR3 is TGCGCCAGCAGCTTTAGCGGGGCTAGCACAGATACGCAGTATTTT. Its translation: CASSFSGASTDTQYF.

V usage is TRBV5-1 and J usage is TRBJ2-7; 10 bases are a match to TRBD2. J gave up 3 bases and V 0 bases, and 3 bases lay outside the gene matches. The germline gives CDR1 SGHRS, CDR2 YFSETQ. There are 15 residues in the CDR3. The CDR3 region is CASSLGTSGIYEQYF. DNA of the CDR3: TGCGCCAGCAGCTTGGGGACTAGCGGAATCTACGAGCAGTACTTC.

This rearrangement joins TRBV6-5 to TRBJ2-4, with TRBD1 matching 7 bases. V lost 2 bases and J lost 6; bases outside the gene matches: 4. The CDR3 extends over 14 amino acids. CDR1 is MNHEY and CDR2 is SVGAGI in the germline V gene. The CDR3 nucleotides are TGTGCCAGCAGTTACGACAGGGTTAGAAACATTCAGTACTTC. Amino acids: CASSYDRVRNIQYF.

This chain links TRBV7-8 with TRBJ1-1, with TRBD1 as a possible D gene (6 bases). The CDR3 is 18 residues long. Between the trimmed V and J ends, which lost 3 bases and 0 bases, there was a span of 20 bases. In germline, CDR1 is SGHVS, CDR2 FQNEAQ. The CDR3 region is CASSFPSRGGGVNTEAFF. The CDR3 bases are TGTGCCAGCAGCTTTCCCTCCCGTGGGGGGGGCGTGAACACTGAAGCTTTCTTT.

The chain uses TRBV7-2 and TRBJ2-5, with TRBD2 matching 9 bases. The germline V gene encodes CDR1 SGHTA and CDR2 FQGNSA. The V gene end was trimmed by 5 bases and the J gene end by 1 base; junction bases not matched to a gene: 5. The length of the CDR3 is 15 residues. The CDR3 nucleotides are TGTGCCAGCAGCATTAGCGGGAGCGGCCAAGAGACCCAGTACTTC. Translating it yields CASSISGSGQETQYF.

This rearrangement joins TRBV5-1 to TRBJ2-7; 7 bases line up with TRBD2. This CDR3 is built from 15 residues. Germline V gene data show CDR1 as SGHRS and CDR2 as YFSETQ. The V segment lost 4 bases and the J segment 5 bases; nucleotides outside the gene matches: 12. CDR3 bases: TGCGCCAGCAGCCGGGGCGGGGGACGAGGGGACGAGCAGTACTTC. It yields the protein CASSRGGGRGDEQYF.

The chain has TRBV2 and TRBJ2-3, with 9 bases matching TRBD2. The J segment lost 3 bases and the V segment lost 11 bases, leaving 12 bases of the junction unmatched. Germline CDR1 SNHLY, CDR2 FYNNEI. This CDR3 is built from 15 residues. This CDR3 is CAVHSGAGGTDTQYF. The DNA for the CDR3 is TGTGCCGTCCATAGTGGGGCGGGAGGGACAGATACGCAGTATTTT.

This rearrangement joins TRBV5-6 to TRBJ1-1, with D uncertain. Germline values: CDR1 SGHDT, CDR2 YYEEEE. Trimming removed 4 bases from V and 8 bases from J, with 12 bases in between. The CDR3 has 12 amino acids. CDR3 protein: CASSRDEFEAFF. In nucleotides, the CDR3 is TGTGCCAGCAGCAGAGATGAATTCGAAGCTTTCTTT.

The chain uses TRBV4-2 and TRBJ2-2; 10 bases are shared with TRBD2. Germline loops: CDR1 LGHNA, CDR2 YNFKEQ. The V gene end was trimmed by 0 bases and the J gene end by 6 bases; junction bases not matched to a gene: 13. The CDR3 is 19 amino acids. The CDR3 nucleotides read TGTGCCAGCAGCCAAGACCCGTATAGCGGGAGGATCCTTCCCGGGGAGCTGTTTTTT. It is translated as CASSQDPYSGRILPGELFF.

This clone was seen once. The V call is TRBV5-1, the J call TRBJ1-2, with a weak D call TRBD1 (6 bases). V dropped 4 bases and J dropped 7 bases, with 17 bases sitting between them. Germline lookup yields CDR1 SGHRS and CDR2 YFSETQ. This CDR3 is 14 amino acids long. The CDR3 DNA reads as TGCGCCAGCAGCAAAGACAGGTTAGGGAGTGGCTACACCTTC. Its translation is CASSKDRLGSGYTF.

The CDR3 bases are TGTGCCAGCAGTTACAGCTTCTCCTACAATGAGCAGTTCTTC. Its translation: CASSYSFSYNEQFF. V usage is TRBV27 and J usage is TRBJ2-1; D call uncertain. The CDR3 covers 14 residues. Trimming removed 4 bases from V and 0 bases from J, with 7 bases in between. The V gene's germline CDR1 is MNHEY and CDR2 SMNVEV (reference sequence).